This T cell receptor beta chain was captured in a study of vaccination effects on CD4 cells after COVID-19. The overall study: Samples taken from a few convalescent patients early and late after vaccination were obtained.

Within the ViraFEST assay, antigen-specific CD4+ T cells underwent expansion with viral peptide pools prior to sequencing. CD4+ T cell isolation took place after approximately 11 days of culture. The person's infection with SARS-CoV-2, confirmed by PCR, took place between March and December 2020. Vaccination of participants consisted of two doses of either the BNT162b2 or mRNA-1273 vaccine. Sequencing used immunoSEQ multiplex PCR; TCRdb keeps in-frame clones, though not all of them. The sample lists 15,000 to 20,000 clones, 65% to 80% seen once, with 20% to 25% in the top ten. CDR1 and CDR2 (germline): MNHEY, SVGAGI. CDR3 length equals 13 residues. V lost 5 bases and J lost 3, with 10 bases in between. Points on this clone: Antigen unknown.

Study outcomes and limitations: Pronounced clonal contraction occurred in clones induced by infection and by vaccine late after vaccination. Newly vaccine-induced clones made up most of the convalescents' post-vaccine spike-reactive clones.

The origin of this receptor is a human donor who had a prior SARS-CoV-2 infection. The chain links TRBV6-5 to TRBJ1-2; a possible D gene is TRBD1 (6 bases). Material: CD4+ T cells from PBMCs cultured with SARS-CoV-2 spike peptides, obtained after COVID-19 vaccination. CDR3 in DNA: TGTGCCAGCAGTCTACAGGGTGACTATGGCTACACCTTC. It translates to CASSLQGDYGYTF.